This TCR beta chain was recovered during a study of cytomegalovirus exposure and HLA in healthy donors. Study-wide results and caveats: CMV serostatus was the sole immune exposure information available. In a later analysis, donors in an Asian-associated ancestry cluster reportedly had fewer N-insertions in productive TCRs than the cohort mean. Under in vitro conditions, a few CMV-associated chains were confirmed as specific for CMV antigens. Among TCR beta chains, those listed as cytomegalovirus-associated numbered fewer than 200.

A remark on this clone: As yet, its antigen is unknown.

PCR was performed using 60 Vbeta and 13 Jbeta primers. Only in-frame clones appear in the TCRdb table, and some are missing; sequencing was by immunoSEQ multiplex PCR. Seen here are roughly 140,000 clones, around 60% observed once, and the top ten hold 5.5% to 9%. Germline V gives CDR1 DFQATT, CDR2 SNEGSKA (reference sequence). V shed 7 bases and J shed 5 bases, with 10 bases lying between them. This CDR3 region has 11 residues. The J gene is TRBJ2-3, the V gene TRBV20-1; D unresolved. What was sequenced was PBMCs. This clonotype was sampled from a woman in her sixties in good health and CMV-seropositive. This CDR3 reads CSGLGGDTQYF. The CDR3 bases are TGCAGTGGTCTAGGCGGAGATACGCAGTATTTT.